A single sample gave rise to the 23 T cell receptor beta chains below, sequenced in a study of siplizumab effects on memory and regulatory T cells. TCRdb's table, derived via immunoSEQ multiplex PCR, lists solely in-frame clones and lacks some. The sample carries about 27,000 clones, 84% recorded once. Material: memory CD4+ T cells sorted from blood. These receptor sequences come from a human donor in good health.

This clone was recorded once. The chain recombines TRBV5-1 with TRBJ2-3; D might be TRBD2 (6 bases). CDR3 size: 13 residues. Trimming pared 3 bases from V and 2 bases from J, leaving 7 bases between. The germline V gene encodes CDR1 SGHRS and CDR2 YFSETQ. Here the CDR3 DNA reads TGCGCCAGCAGCTGGGACTCCACAGATACGCAGTATTTT. This encodes CASSWDSTDTQYF. Variable domain in full (rest from reference TRBV5-1 and TRBJ2-3): KAGVTQTPRYLIKTRGQQVTLSCSPISGHRSVSWYQQTPGQGLQFLFEYFSETQRNKGNFPGRFSGRQFSNSRSEMNVSTLELGDSALYLCASSWDSTDTQYFGPGTRLTVL.

J is TRBJ2-3 and V is TRBV9, with 7 nucleotides matching TRBD2. Germline V gene sequence: CDR1 SGDLS, CDR2 YYNGEE. There are 14 residues in the CDR3. V shed 0 bases and J 4 bases; nucleotides not matched to a gene: 2. The CDR3 loop reads CASSVDLAADTQYF. DNA for the CDR3: TGTGCCAGCAGCGTAGACCTAGCGGCAGATACGCAGTATTTT. The whole variable domain, filled in from reference TRBV9 and TRBJ2-3, reads DSGVTQTPKHLITATGQRVTLRCSPRSGDLSVYWYQQSLDQGLQFLIQYYNGEERAKGNILERFSAQQFPDLHSELNLSSLELGDSALYFCASSVDLAADTQYFGPGTRLTVL.

The chain's CDR3 is CASSLLPQETQYF. CDR3 sequence (DNA): TGTGCCAGCAGCCTCCTCCCACAAGAGACCCAGTACTTC. The chain couples TRBV11-1 to TRBJ2-5; D is unclear. CDR3 length equals 13 residues. Germline loops: CDR1 SGHAT, CDR2 FQDESV (reference sequence). V lost 5 bases to trimming and J lost 2 bases, with 9 bases between them.

The chain has TRBV2 and TRBJ2-2; a weak D match, TRBD1 (5 bases). Germline assignment: CDR1 SNHLY and CDR2 FYNNEI. V gave up 9 bases and J gave up 4 bases, with 9 bases separating them. The CDR3 spans 12 residues. CDR3 bases: TGTGCCAGACCGACAGCCACCGGGGAGCTGTTTTTT. Its protein product is CARPTATGELFF.

V is TRBV7-2 and J is TRBJ2-2, with D possibly TRBD2 on 5 matching bases. The CDR3 loop spans 17 amino acids. The germline V and J ends were trimmed by 5 bases and 4 bases, with 20 bases remaining between them. Germline loops: CDR1 SGHTA, CDR2 FQGNSA. Written as DNA, the CDR3 is TGTGCCAGCAGCCGAAGGCCCCAAGCGGCGAGCACCGGGGAGCTGTTTTTT. Residues: CASSRRPQAASTGELFF. The variable domain in full, with the rest retrieved from reference TRBV7-2 and TRBJ2-2, is GAGVSQSPSNKVTEKGKDVELRCDPISGHTALYWYRQSLGQGLEFLIYFQGNSAPDKSGLPSDRFSAERTGGSVSTLTIQRTQQEDSAVYLCASSRRPQAASTGELFFGEGSRLTVL.

The chain recombines TRBV10-3 with TRBJ1-2; 7 nucleotides agree with TRBD1. The length of the CDR3 is 13 residues. The ends lost 6 bases at V and 5 bases at J; junction bases unmatched: 6. Per germline, CDR1 ENHRY and CDR2 SYGVKD. CDR3 sequence reads: CAISEDRPYGYTF. The CDR3 DNA reads as TGTGCCATCAGCGAGGACAGGCCGTATGGCTACACCTTC.

This chain joins TRBV6-6 and TRBJ2-1; possibly TRBD1 or TRBD2 for D (5 bases each). This CDR3 is 16 amino acids long. Germline V lookup: CDR1 MNHNY, CDR2 SVGAGI (reference sequence). Trimming left V 5 bases short and J 8 bases short, with 22 bases between. This CDR3 is CASSNPGTDLSHEQFF. The DNA for the CDR3 is TGTGCCAGCAGTAACCCCGGGACGGATCTCTCTCATGAGCAGTTCTTC.

The chain links TRBV5-1 to TRBJ1-5; possible D gene TRBD1, 6 bases. V was trimmed by 4 bases and J by 4 bases, leaving 9 bases between them. The CDR3 covers 13 residues. Germline values: CDR1 SGHRS, CDR2 YFSETQ. The CDR3 loop reads CASSATGNQPQHF. The CDR3 nucleotides are TGCGCCAGCAGCGCAACAGGGAATCAGCCCCAGCATTTT. The variable domain in full, completed from reference TRBV5-1 and TRBJ1-5, reads KAGVTQTPRYLIKTRGQQVTLSCSPISGHRSVSWYQQTPGQGLQFLFEYFSETQRNKGNFPGRFSGRQFSNSRSEMNVSTLELGDSALYLCASSATGNQPQHFGDGTRLSIL.

The chain has TRBV7-8 and TRBJ2-7; D is possibly TRBD1 (6 bases). CDR1 and CDR2 (germline): SGHVS, FQNEAQ. The ends were cut back, 3 bases at V and 5 bases at J, with 11 bases in the middle. There are 13 residues in the CDR3. The CDR3 DNA is TGTGCCAGCAGCTTGAACAGGGCCGACGAGCAGTACTTC. Amino acids: CASSLNRADEQYF.

The chain recombines TRBV19 with TRBJ1-1; a possible D gene is TRBD1 (6 bases). V lost 6 bases and J 5 bases, leaving 16 bases between the germline ends. The V gene's germline CDR1 is LNHDA and CDR2 SQIVND (reference sequence). This CDR3 comprises 14 residues. In DNA form, the CDR3 reads TGTGCCAGTAGGTTAGACAGGTTAAAGACTGAAGCTTTCTTT. It encodes CASRLDRLKTEAFF.

This clone was seen more than once but under ten times. J is TRBJ1-4 and V is TRBV19; 7 positions agree with TRBD1. Looked up from germline, CDR1 is LNHDA and CDR2 is SQIVND (reference sequence). J was trimmed by 1 base and V by 2 bases; bases with no gene match: 4. The CDR3 is 16 residues long. The CDR3 bases are TGTGCCAGTAGTATATCCCGGGACAGAACTAATGAAAAACTGTTTTTT. Residues: CASSISRDRTNEKLFF.

The chain carries TRBV30 and TRBJ2-1; D is possibly TRBD2 (6 bases). CDR3 length: 12 residues. Trimming stripped 5 bases from V and 10 bases from J, with 15 bases between. Germline lookup yields CDR1 GTSNPN and CDR2 SVGIG (reference sequence). CDR3 amino acids: CAWSLLRGEQFF. As DNA, the CDR3 is TGTGCCTGGTCCCTCCTCCGGGGGGAGCAGTTCTTC. Together with reference TRBV30 and TRBJ2-1, the CDR3 gives the full variable domain: SQTIHQWPATLVQPVGSPLSLECTVEGTSNPNLYWYRQAAGRGLQLLFYSVGIGQISSEVPQNLSASRPQDRQFILSSKKLLLSDSGFYLCAWSLLRGEQFFGPGTRLTVL.

This rearrangement joins TRBV6-1 to TRBJ2-5, with no clear D. Trimming stripped 2 bases from V and 1 base from J, with 8 bases between. Looked up from germline, CDR1 is MNHNS and CDR2 is SASEGT. The CDR3 runs to 14 residues. DNA for the CDR3: TGTGCCAGCAGTGAATCTGGGATCCAAGAGACCCAGTACTTC. Amino acid sequence: CASSESGIQETQYF.

The sample holds one count of this clone. The chain's CDR3 is CASSRVRQGLTGAGNQPQHF. In DNA form, the CDR3 reads TGCGCCAGCAGCCGAGTAAGACAGGGCCTCACAGGAGCAGGCAATCAGCCCCAGCATTTT. This chain joins TRBV4-1 and TRBJ1-5; TRBD1 matches 7 bases. Looked up from germline, CDR1 is MGHRA and CDR2 is YSYEKL. V lost 4 bases and J lost 2; bases outside the gene matches: 20. CDR3 length: 20 residues.

This clone was seen a few times. The chain combines TRBV5-4 with TRBJ1-2; 7 positions agree with TRBD1. The J segment lost 1 base and the V segment lost 0 bases, leaving 6 bases of the junction unmatched. CDR3 length equals 16 residues. Germline CDR1 is SGHNT and CDR2 is YYREEE (reference sequence). CDR3 sequence: CASSLARDRNNYGYTF. CDR3 nucleotide sequence: TGTGCCAGCAGCTTGGCGAGGGACAGAAATAACTATGGCTACACCTTC.

There are a few counts of this clone. The genes are TRBV6-1 and TRBJ2-7, with TRBD1 matching 8 bases. Looked up from germline, CDR1 is MNHNS and CDR2 is SASEGT. V lost 5 bases to trimming and J lost 5 bases; unmatched junction nucleotides: 2. This CDR3 region has 12 residues. The CDR3 sequence is CASSQQGDEQYF. The CDR3 DNA reads as TGTGCCAGCAGTCAACAGGGGGACGAGCAGTACTTC.

The chain links TRBV9 to TRBJ2-7; D is undetermined. V dropped 7 bases and J dropped 5 bases, with 22 bases sitting between them. Germline V gives CDR1 SGDLS, CDR2 YYNGEE. This CDR3 is built from 15 residues. The CDR3: CASSAQSSNGDEQYF. CDR3 coding DNA: TGTGCCAGCTCCGCGCAGAGTTCCAATGGCGACGAGCAGTACTTC.

This chain joins TRBV15 and TRBJ2-5; maybe TRBD1 (7 bases). The V gene lost 3 bases and the J gene lost 5 bases, with 25 bases spanning the gap. Germline-derived CDR1 and CDR2 are LNHNV and YYDKDF (reference sequence). The CDR3 spans 18 residues. The CDR3 protein is CATSSGESQGGVGETQYF. The CDR3, as DNA: TGTGCCACCAGCAGTGGCGAGAGTCAGGGGGGAGTAGGGGAGACCCAGTACTTC.

The gene calls are TRBV7-8 and TRBJ2-7; TRBD1 aligns across 10 bases. The CDR3 is made up of 15 amino acids. Per germline, CDR1 SGHVS and CDR2 FQNEAQ. Unmatched junction bases numbered 10, after V lost 4 bases and J lost 7 bases. Here the CDR3 reads CASSSAGQGIDEQYF. CDR3 DNA: TGTGCCAGCAGCTCCGCGGGACAGGGGATTGATGAGCAGTACTTC.

In its sample, this clone was seen a few times. This chain links TRBV5-1 with TRBJ1-5; D is unresolved. The CDR3 totals 14 residues. Per the germline V gene, CDR1 is SGHRS and CDR2 is YFSETQ. Trimming cost V 0 bases and J 3 bases, with 7 bases left between them. The CDR3 DNA reads as TGCGCCAGCAGCTTGGACGGGCCCAATCAGCCCCAGCATTTT. Protein: CASSLDGPNQPQHF. Drawing the rest from reference TRBV5-1 and TRBJ1-5, the complete variable domain is KAGVTQTPRYLIKTRGQQVTLSCSPISGHRSVSWYQQTPGQGLQFLFEYFSETQRNKGNFPGRFSGRQFSNSRSEMNVSTLELGDSALYLCASSLDGPNQPQHFGDGTRLSIL.

The chain joins TRBV7-3 to TRBJ2-1, with a weak D call TRBD1 (6 bases). The CDR3 is 12 residues long. The V gene's germline CDR1 is SGHTA and CDR2 FQGTGA. V lost 1 base and J 10 bases, leaving 8 bases between the germline ends. The CDR3 region is CASSLNRAEQFF. The CDR3 DNA reads as TGTGCCAGCAGCTTAAACAGGGCAGAGCAGTTCTTC. Full variable domain (rest looked up from reference TRBV7-3 and TRBJ2-1): GAGVSQTPSNKVTEKGKYVELRCDPISGHTALYWYRQSLGQGPEFLIYFQGTGAADDSGLPNDRFFAVRPEGSVSTLKIQRTERGDSAVYLCASSLNRAEQFFGPGTRLTVL.

A few counts support this clone. The chain joins TRBV2 to TRBJ2-7; no clear D. Looked up from germline, CDR1 is SNHLY and CDR2 is FYNNEI. The CDR3 is made up of 15 amino acids. Deletions cut 0 bases from V and 6 bases from J, with 15 bases between. The CDR3 reads CASSEARTVSVEQYF. CDR3 nucleotide sequence: TGTGCCAGCAGTGAAGCTCGGACCGTCTCCGTCGAGCAGTACTTC.

J is TRBJ2-5 and V is TRBV6-5, with D perhaps assigned TRBD1 or TRBD2 (5 bases each). Trimming left V 2 bases short and J 5 bases short, with 9 bases between. The CDR3 is 13 residues long. In germline, CDR1 is MNHEY, CDR2 SVGAGI. The CDR3 here is CASSYNRRETQYF. The CDR3 DNA reads as TGTGCCAGCAGTTACAACAGGAGGGAGACCCAGTACTTC.